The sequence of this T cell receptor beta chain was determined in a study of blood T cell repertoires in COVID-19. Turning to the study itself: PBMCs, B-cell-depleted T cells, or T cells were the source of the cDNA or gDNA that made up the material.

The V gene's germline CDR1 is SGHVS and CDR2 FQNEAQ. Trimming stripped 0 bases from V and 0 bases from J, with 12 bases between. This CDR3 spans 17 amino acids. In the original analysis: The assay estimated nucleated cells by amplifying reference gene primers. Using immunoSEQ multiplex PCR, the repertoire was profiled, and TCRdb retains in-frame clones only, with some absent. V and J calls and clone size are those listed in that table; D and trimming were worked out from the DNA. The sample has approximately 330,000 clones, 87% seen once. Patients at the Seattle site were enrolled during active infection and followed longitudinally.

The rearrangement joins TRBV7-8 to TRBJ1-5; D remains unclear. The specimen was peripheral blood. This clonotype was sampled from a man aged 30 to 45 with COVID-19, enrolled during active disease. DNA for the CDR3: TGTGCCAGCAGCTTAGCTGGAGGGTCGGGTAGCAATCAGCCCCAGCATTTT. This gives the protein CASSLAGGSGSNQPQHF.